This is a list of T cell receptor beta chains from one sample in a study of PD-1 blockade in classical Hodgkin lymphoma. Clones were sequenced by immunoSEQ multiplex PCR, and TCRdb holds only the in-frame ones, with some missing. This sample has 40,000 to 45,000 clones, with roughly 73% found just once. Sequencing used peripheral blood mononuclear cells (PBMCs), obtained at baseline. Receptors originate from a human donor with classical Hodgkin lymphoma. Both conserved end residues are part of each CDR3. The order of the fields is D gene, J gene, V gene, clone size, CDR3 DNA, CDR3 protein. The D gene is left open where the match is weak. Expanded clones get a size class; other rows say once, few or many, or leave the size out.

D: TRBD1; J: TRBJ1-2; V: TRBV10-3; size: .; DNA: TGTGCCACCCCGGTAGATGGGACAGGGGGGTCTAACTATGGCTACACCTTC; CDR3: CATPVDGTGGSNYGYTF
D: .; J: TRBJ2-2; V: TRBV4-2; size: .; DNA: TGTGCCAGCAGCCAAGTGTCAGAGAACACCGGGGAGCTGTTTTTT; CDR3: CASSQVSENTGELFF
D: TRBD1; J: TRBJ2-7; V: TRBV9; size: once; DNA: TGTGCCAGCAGCGAGGGGGGTGGGACAGGGGGCTTGGACGAGCAGTACTTC; CDR3: CASSEGGGTGGLDEQYF
D: .; J: TRBJ1-5; V: TRBV6-5; size: .; DNA: TGTGCCAGCAGTTTGGCCGGGAATCAGCCCCAGCATTTT; CDR3: CASSLAGNQPQHF
D: .; J: TRBJ1-1; V: TRBV5-1; size: few; DNA: TGCGCCAGCAGCTTGCAGGGAGATACTGAAGCTTTCTTT; CDR3: CASSLQGDTEAFF
D: TRBD2; J: TRBJ2-1; V: TRBV10-2; size: .; DNA: TGCGCCAGCAGTAGCGGGGGGGTTTACAATGAGCAGTTCTTC; CDR3: CASSSGGVYNEQFF
D: TRBD2; J: TRBJ2-5; V: TRBV7-9; size: .; DNA: TGTGCCAGCAGCCCCGGGCGGGGGGGGTACCAAGAGACCCAGTACTTC; CDR3: CASSPGRGGYQETQYF
D: .; J: TRBJ1-2; V: TRBV6-5; size: .; DNA: TGTGCCAGCAGTCGCGACAGGAACTATGGCTACACCTTC; CDR3: CASSRDRNYGYTF
D: TRBD1; J: TRBJ1-2; V: TRBV2; size: .; DNA: TGTGCCACGGGACAGTTTTTATCTTATGGCTACACCTTC; CDR3: CATGQFLSYGYTF
D: TRBD1; J: TRBJ1-4; V: TRBV4-3; size: .; DNA: TGCGCCAGCAGCCAAGATACAGGACAGGGATATGAAAAACTGTTTTTT; CDR3: CASSQDTGQGYEKLFF
D: .; J: TRBJ2-5; V: TRBV7-2; size: .; DNA: TGTGCCAGCAGCTTAGCGTCCGGGCGGCAGACCCAGTACTTC; CDR3: CASSLASGRQTQYF
D: .; J: TRBJ2-7; V: TRBV4-1; size: few; DNA: TGCGCCAGCAGCCAAGGGACAACTCCCCACTCCTACGAGCAGTACTTC; CDR3: CASSQGTTPHSYEQYF
D: .; J: TRBJ1-1; V: TRBV7-3; size: .; DNA: TGTGCCAGCAGCTTAACTGGAATACCGGGCACTGAAGCTTTCTTT; CDR3: CASSLTGIPGTEAFF
D: .; J: TRBJ1-5; V: TRBV7-3; size: .; DNA: TGTGCCACCCGAGGGAGGAACAATCAGCCCCAGCATTTT; CDR3: CATRGRNNQPQHF
D: TRBD1; J: TRBJ2-5; V: TRBV7-3; size: .; DNA: TGTGCCAGCAGCCACACAGGGGGCGCGGGAGAGACCCAGTACTTC; CDR3: CASSHTGGAGETQYF
D: TRBD1; J: TRBJ1-2; V: TRBV6-6; size: .; DNA: TGTGCCAGCAGTCACGGGACAGTTTATGGCTACACCTTC; CDR3: CASSHGTVYGYTF
D: TRBD1; J: TRBJ1-3; V: TRBV6-5; size: .; DNA: TGTGCCAGCAAGAGGGGGCAGCTGGACACCATATATTTT; CDR3: CASKRGQLDTIYF
D: TRBD2; J: TRBJ2-1; V: TRBV6-5; size: .; DNA: TGTGCCAGCAGTTACTCGGTTAGCGGGGATCACAATGAGCAGTTCTTC; CDR3: CASSYSVSGDHNEQFF
D: .; J: TRBJ1-1; V: TRBV10-2; size: .; DNA: TGCGCCAGCAGTGCTGGCCTTGAAGCTTTCTTT; CDR3: CASSAGLEAFF
D: TRBD2; J: TRBJ2-7; V: TRBV9; size: .; DNA: TGTGCCAGCAGCGTCGGGACTAGCGGATCCTACGAGCAGTACTTC; CDR3: CASSVGTSGSYEQYF
D: TRBD2; J: TRBJ2-1; V: TRBV5-1; size: .; DNA: TGCGCCAGCAGCCCCAGGGTAGCGGGGTCGGATGAGCAGTTCTTC; CDR3: CASSPRVAGSDEQFF
D: TRBD1; J: TRBJ2-7; V: TRBV9; size: .; DNA: TGTGCCAGCAGCGTAAATCGGGACAGCGACTACGAGCAGTACTTC; CDR3: CASSVNRDSDYEQYF
D: TRBD2; J: TRBJ2-1; V: TRBV18; size: .; DNA: TGTGCCAGCTCGGACTCTAGCGGATACAATGAGCAGTTCTTC; CDR3: CASSDSSGYNEQFF
D: TRBD1; J: TRBJ2-7; V: TRBV18; size: .; DNA: TGTGCCAGCTCACGAGGCCAGGGGGTCTCCTACGAGCAGTACTTC; CDR3: CASSRGQGVSYEQYF
D: .; J: TRBJ2-7; V: TRBV4-1; size: .; DNA: TGCGCCAGCAGCCAAGACCGGGACATCGACTACGAGCAGTACTTC; CDR3: CASSQDRDIDYEQYF
D: TRBD1; J: TRBJ1-5; V: TRBV19; size: large; DNA: TGTGCCAGTAGTACCGTACAGGGGTTCAATCAGCCCCAGCATTTT; CDR3: CASSTVQGFNQPQHF
D: .; J: TRBJ1-2; V: TRBV5-5; size: medium-sized; DNA: TGTGCCAGCAGCTTGGACCCAGCGGTGGGGGAATATGGCTACACCTTC; CDR3: CASSLDPAVGEYGYTF
D: .; J: TRBJ2-2; V: TRBV21-1; size: .; DNA: TGTGCCAGCAGCAAACAGGAGTCCTCTCAGGACAGCACGAACACCGGGGAGCTGTTTTTT; CDR3: CASSKQESSQDSTNTGELFF
D: TRBD1; J: TRBJ2-1; V: TRBV5-4; size: .; DNA: TGTGCCAGCAGCTCGGCGACAGGGGGATTTCGGCAGTTCTTC; CDR3: CASSSATGGFRQFF
D: .; J: TRBJ2-7; V: TRBV5-5; size: .; DNA: TGTGCCAGCAGCTTGACAGGATCCTACGAGCAGTACTTC; CDR3: CASSLTGSYEQYF
D: .; J: TRBJ2-1; V: TRBV29-1; size: .; DNA: TGCAGCGTTGAAACGCGGGGAGGCTACAATGAGCAGTTCTTC; CDR3: CSVETRGGYNEQFF
D: .; J: TRBJ1-2; V: TRBV7-6; size: .; DNA: TGTGCCAGCAGCCAGACGGCGGGAAACTATGGCTACACCTTC; CDR3: CASSQTAGNYGYTF
D: .; J: TRBJ1-2; V: TRBV11-2; size: .; DNA: TGTGCCAGCAGCCTCTCCGAGGGGACTGGGTATGGCTACACCTTC; CDR3: CASSLSEGTGYGYTF
D: TRBD1; J: TRBJ1-2; V: TRBV9; size: .; DNA: TGTGCCAGCAGTTTAGGGACAGGGGTGGATGGCTACACCTTC; CDR3: CASSLGTGVDGYTF
D: TRBD1; J: TRBJ1-3; V: TRBV9; size: once; DNA: TGTGCCAGCAGCGGCCCTGGGACAGAGTCTGGAAACACCATATATTTT; CDR3: CASSGPGTESGNTIYF
D: .; J: TRBJ2-2; V: TRBV5-4; size: .; DNA: TGTGCCAGCACCCCTGGGACTCCTAGAATCACCGGGGAGCTGTTTTTT; CDR3: CASTPGTPRITGELFF
D: .; J: TRBJ2-3; V: TRBV5-1; size: once; DNA: TGCGCCAGCAGCTTGGAGACCGGTAATACGCAGTATTTT; CDR3: CASSLETGNTQYF
D: TRBD2; J: TRBJ2-3; V: TRBV30; size: .; DNA: TGTGCCTGGGGAGGGACTAGCGGGGCGAGCGCAGATACGCAGTATTTT; CDR3: CAWGGTSGASADTQYF